These T cell receptor beta chains were read from a single sample in a study of CD8 T cells in Susac syndrome. TCRdb redid the calling of the immunoSEQ multiplex PCR reads with MiXCR, one entry per CDR3 protein. The top ten clones hold more than 0.2% of a sample with 100,000 to 150,000 distinct CDR3 sequences, just under 95% of them seen once. The sample consisted of CD8+ T cells from PBMCs. These receptors all stem from a human donor with Susac syndrome. Both conserved end residues are part of each CDR3. A D gene is named only where the DNA matches it firmly. Clone size is shown for a subset of rows, as once, few, many or a class of expanded clone.

D: NA; size: once; J: TRBJ1-1; V: TRBV12-3/TRBV12-4; CDR3: CASSPSGNTEAFF; DNA: TGTGCCAGCAGTCCTAGTGGGAACACTGAAGCTTTCTTT
D: NA; size: NA; J: TRBJ1-1; V: TRBV19; CDR3: CASTSGGDTEAFF; DNA: TGTGCCAGTACCTCGGGAGGGGACACTGAAGCTTTCTTT
D: NA; size: NA; J: TRBJ2-5; V: TRBV30; CDR3: CAWSVLRSQETQYF; DNA: TGTGCCTGGAGTGTTCTCCGCTCTCAAGAGACCCAGTACTTC
D: NA; size: NA; J: TRBJ1-2; V: TRBV9; CDR3: CASSPGPMGYTF; DNA: TGTGCCAGCAGCCCTGGCCCAATGGGCTACACCTTC
D: NA; size: NA; J: TRBJ1-4; V: TRBV5-6; CDR3: CASSLPPDNEKLFF; DNA: TGTGCCAGCAGCTTGCCGCCAGATAATGAAAAACTGTTTTTT
D: TRBD2; size: NA; J: TRBJ2-1; V: TRBV30; CDR3: CAWSGAGGTYNEQFF; DNA: TGTGCCTGGAGTGGGGCGGGAGGGACCTACAATGAGCAGTTCTTC
D: NA; size: NA; J: TRBJ1-5; V: TRBV20-1; CDR3: CSARSLGTPNQPQHF; DNA: TGCAGTGCTAGGAGTCTGGGAACCCCCAATCAGCCCCAGCATTTT
D: TRBD2; size: NA; J: TRBJ2-1; V: TRBV20-1; CDR3: CSAPGLAGDYNEQFF; DNA: TGCAGTGCTCCCGGACTAGCGGGGGACTACAATGAGCAGTTCTTC
D: NA; size: NA; J: TRBJ1-2; V: TRBV30; CDR3: CAWTDGPGSNGYTF; DNA: TGTGCCTGGACCGATGGTCCCGGGTCTAATGGCTACACCTTC
D: TRBD2; size: once; J: TRBJ2-1; V: TRBV7-9; CDR3: CASSLGRGAPYNEQFF; DNA: TGTGCCAGCAGCTTAGGGCGGGGGGCCCCCTACAATGAGCAGTTCTTC
D: NA; size: once; J: TRBJ1-6; V: TRBV20-1; CDR3: CSAQAHSRGDASPLHF; DNA: TGCAGTGCCCAAGCCCACTCCAGGGGAGACGCTTCACCCCTCCACTTT
D: TRBD1; size: once; J: TRBJ2-1; V: TRBV4-3; CDR3: CASSHASGQLNEQFF; DNA: TGCGCCAGCAGCCATGCATCGGGACAGTTGAATGAGCAGTTCTTC
D: TRBD1; size: NA; J: TRBJ2-7; V: TRBV27; CDR3: CASSLTTGGYEQYF; DNA: TGTGCCAGCAGTTTAACGACAGGGGGCTACGAGCAGTACTTC
D: TRBD1; size: NA; J: TRBJ2-3; V: TRBV6-6; CDR3: CASRGTVSSTDTQYF; DNA: TGTGCCAGCAGGGGGACAGTCTCTAGCACAGATACGCAGTATTTT
D: NA; size: NA; J: TRBJ2-1; V: TRBV21-1; CDR3: CASTGHIYNEQFF; DNA: TGTGCCAGCACGGGACACATATACAATGAGCAGTTCTTC
D: NA; size: once; J: TRBJ1-2; V: TRBV29-1; CDR3: CSVDELYYGYTF; DNA: TGCAGCGTTGACGAACTTTACTATGGCTACACCTTC
D: NA; size: NA; J: TRBJ2-1; V: TRBV4-1; CDR3: CASSHDDGSMNEQFF; DNA: TGCGCCAGCAGCCACGACGATGGGAGTATGAATGAGCAGTTCTTC
D: TRBD1; size: NA; J: TRBJ2-3; V: TRBV4-2; CDR3: CASSHDRGTFTDTQYF; DNA: TGTGCCAGCAGCCATGACAGGGGAACCTTCACAGATACGCAGTATTTT
D: NA; size: NA; J: TRBJ1-1; V: TRBV20-1; CDR3: CSATRAGVNTEAFF; DNA: TGCAGTGCCACCAGGGCAGGGGTGAACACTGAAGCTTTCTTT
D: NA; size: NA; J: TRBJ2-5; V: TRBV4-3; CDR3: CASKEDDLQETQYF; DNA: TGCGCCAGCAAAGAAGATGACCTCCAAGAGACCCAGTACTTC
D: NA; size: NA; J: TRBJ2-1; V: TRBV19; CDR3: CASTAGTDYNEQFF; DNA: TGTGCCAGTACCGCCGGGACTGATTACAATGAGCAGTTCTTC
D: NA; size: NA; J: TRBJ1-2; V: TRBV13; CDR3: CASSFFQGLDYGYTF; DNA: TGTGCCAGCAGCTTTTTCCAGGGGCTGGACTATGGCTACACCTTC
D: NA; size: NA; J: TRBJ2-7; V: TRBV7-8; CDR3: CASSLALNEQYF; DNA: TGTGCCAGCAGCTTAGCGCTAAACGAGCAGTACTTC
D: NA; size: NA; J: TRBJ2-4; V: TRBV7-9; CDR3: CASSLNLAGGQQYF; DNA: TGTGCCAGCAGCTTAAACCTTGCCGGGGGACAGCAGTACTTC
D: NA; size: NA; J: TRBJ1-6; V: TRBV9; CDR3: CASSVEDNSYNSPLHF; DNA: TGTGCCAGCAGCGTAGAGGACAACTCCTATAATTCACCCCTCCACTTT
D: TRBD2; size: NA; J: TRBJ2-5; V: TRBV4-2; CDR3: CASSQSAGDQETQYF; DNA: TGTGCCAGCAGCCAATCTGCGGGAGACCAAGAGACCCAGTACTTC
D: NA; size: NA; J: TRBJ2-6; V: TRBV12-3/TRBV12-4; CDR3: CASSSGRHSPSGANVLTF; DNA: TGTGCCAGCAGTTCGGGACGGCACTCTCCCTCTGGGGCCAACGTCCTGACTTTC
D: NA; size: NA; J: TRBJ1-1; V: TRBV12-3/TRBV12-4; CDR3: CASSLGGSTEAFF; DNA: TGTGCCAGCAGTTTAGGGGGCAGCACTGAAGCTTTCTTT
D: TRBD1; size: once; J: TRBJ2-7; V: TRBV25-1; CDR3: CASSEFGTGGSSYEQYF; DNA: TGTGCCAGCAGTGAATTCGGGACAGGGGGGAGCTCCTACGAGCAGTACTTC
D: TRBD2; size: NA; J: TRBJ2-7; V: TRBV4-1; CDR3: CASSQAGTSPYEQYF; DNA: TGCGCCAGCAGCCAAGCCGGGACTAGCCCCTACGAGCAGTACTTC
D: TRBD1; size: NA; J: TRBJ2-1; V: TRBV27; CDR3: CASSFGTGYNEQFF; DNA: TGTGCCAGCAGTTTTGGGACAGGGTACAATGAGCAGTTCTTC
D: TRBD1; size: NA; J: TRBJ1-1; V: TRBV28; CDR3: CASSLFGQGDLNTEAFF; DNA: TGTGCCAGCAGTTTATTTGGACAGGGGGACCTGAACACTGAAGCTTTCTTT
D: TRBD1; size: NA; J: TRBJ1-2; V: TRBV20-1; CDR3: CSRGTGVGYGYTF; DNA: TGCAGTCGCGGGACAGGGGTTGGCTATGGCTACACCTTC
D: NA; size: NA; J: TRBJ2-7; V: TRBV30; CDR3: CACAGRVNYEQYF; DNA: TGTGCCTGTGCAGGGCGGGTGAACTACGAGCAGTACTTC
D: TRBD1; size: NA; J: TRBJ2-2; V: TRBV7-9; CDR3: CASSHGQGGNTGELFF; DNA: TGTGCCAGCAGCCACGGACAGGGTGGGAACACCGGGGAGCTGTTTTTT
D: NA; size: NA; J: TRBJ1-1; V: TRBV5-6; CDR3: CASSLAVDEAFF; DNA: TGTGCCAGCAGCTTGGCCGTAGACGAAGCTTTCTTT
D: NA; size: once; J: TRBJ2-5; V: TRBV5-6; CDR3: CASSPEAWKQETQYF; DNA: TGTGCCAGCAGCCCAGAGGCGTGGAAACAAGAGACCCAGTACTTC
D: NA; size: NA; J: TRBJ2-5; V: TRBV12-5; CDR3: CASGLGADQYF; DNA: TGTGCTAGTGGTTTGGGGGCAGACCAGTACTTC
D: TRBD2; size: NA; J: TRBJ2-1; V: TRBV6-6; CDR3: CANSGLAGSGQFF; DNA: TGTGCCAACTCGGGACTAGCGGGGAGCGGGCAGTTCTTC
D: NA; size: once; J: TRBJ1-5; V: TRBV30; CDR3: CAWSVGTGNQPQHF; DNA: TGTGCCTGGAGTGTAGGGACGGGCAATCAGCCCCAGCATTTT
D: NA; size: NA; J: TRBJ2-1; V: TRBV4-3; CDR3: CASSPSAGSSYNEQFF; DNA: TGCGCCAGCAGCCCGTCGGCAGGGAGCTCCTACAATGAGCAGTTCTTC
D: NA; size: NA; J: TRBJ2-7; V: TRBV3-1; CDR3: CASSHTEVAYEQYF; DNA: TGTGCCAGCAGCCACACGGAAGTAGCCTACGAGCAGTACTTC
D: TRBD2; size: NA; J: TRBJ2-1; V: TRBV9; CDR3: CASSPETSGRTNEQFF; DNA: TGTGCCAGCAGCCCAGAGACTAGCGGGAGAACTAATGAGCAGTTCTTC
D: TRBD2; size: NA; J: TRBJ2-7; V: TRBV27; CDR3: CASRSGTSFGEQYF; DNA: TGTGCCAGCAGATCCGGGACTAGCTTCGGCGAGCAGTACTTC
D: NA; size: NA; J: TRBJ1-5; V: TRBV20-1; CDR3: CSASGRDSGRQPQHF; DNA: TGCAGTGCTAGTGGTCGGGACTCGGGCAGGCAGCCCCAGCATTTT